This TCR beta chain was found in a study of T cells after yellow fever vaccination. Study-wide results and limits: Though weaker, the secondary response peaked faster, on day 5 versus 15. Just a small share of clonotypes turned up in the CD4 compartment as well as the CD8 compartment. Re-detected after boosting: most primary clones, around 96% of CD4 and 88% of CD8.

TCR cDNA, made by 5'RACE template switching, carried an added universal primer site and UMIs. One entry per CDR3 protein results from TCRdb running MiXCR on the 5' RACE reads. This table holds 400,000 to 650,000 distinct CDR3 sequences, 21% found once. Germline CDR1 is MNHNS and CDR2 is SASEGT. This CDR3 spans 15 amino acids. Trimming removed 7 bases at V and 6 bases at J, with 20 bases between. Comment on this clonotype: Its antigen is unknown.

This clonotype originated in a man aged 18 to 35 who received the YFV17D yellow fever vaccine. V usage is TRBV6-1 and J usage is TRBJ2-3; unclear D gene. The sequenced sample was PBMCs, obtained 20 to 25 days after the first yellow fever vaccination. For the CDR3, the DNA is TGTGCCAGCACGACCGTCCCGGTGAACGTTGATACGCAGTATTTT. Translation: CASTTVPVNVDTQYF.